Listed below are T cell receptor beta chains from one sample, sequenced in a study of blood T cell repertoires in COVID-19. Some clones are missing from TCRdb's copy, which holds only in-frame ones; the method was immunoSEQ multiplex PCR. The sample lists about 180,000 clones; 70% to 90% were seen once. Sequencing input: peripheral blood. The receptors shown here come from a human donor with active or convalescent COVID-19. The donor label of this sample is uncertain. CDR3s include the opening cysteine and the closing phenylalanine or tryptophan. A D gene is named only where the DNA matches it firmly. Clone size appears in some rows only: once, few, many, or a class for an expanded clone.

d_gene,j_gene,v_gene,abundance,CDR3aa,CDR3nt
NA,TRBJ1-6,TRBV7-9,NA,CASSLQGSYNSPLHF,TGTGCCAGCAGCTTACAAGGGAGCTATAATTCACCCCTCCACTTT
TRBD2,TRBJ2-5,TRBV19,NA,CASSPESAGRETQYF,TGTGCCAGTAGTCCCGAGTCAGCGGGACGAGAGACCCAGTACTTC
NA,TRBJ1-6,TRBV12-3/TRBV12-4,NA,CASSANRNSPLHF,TGTGCCAGCAGCGCCAACAGAAATTCACCCCTCCACTTT
NA,TRBJ2-1,TRBV6-5,NA,CASSYSQGTYNEQFF,TGTGCCAGCAGTTATAGTCAGGGAACCTACAATGAGCAGTTCTTC
TRBD1,TRBJ1-2,TRBV2,NA,CASSRDRTGYGYTF,TGTGCCAGCAGCCGCGATAGGACAGGCTATGGCTACACCTTC
NA,TRBJ1-2,TRBV7-9,NA,CASSLAAEDYGYTF,TGTGCCAGCAGCTTAGCGGCAGAAGACTATGGCTACACCTTC
NA,TRBJ2-3,TRBV6-5,NA,CASTLLWASTDTQYF,TGTGCCAGCACACTTCTTTGGGCTAGCACAGATACGCAGTATTTT
TRBD2,TRBJ2-1,TRBV11-3,few,CASSLGTSPGNEQFF,TGTGCCAGCAGCTTAGGGACTAGCCCCGGCAATGAGCAGTTCTTC
TRBD1,TRBJ1-6,TRBV5-6,few,CASSLGTAGTYNSPLHF,TGTGCCAGCAGCCTTGGGACAGCCGGGACCTATAATTCACCCCTCCACTTT
NA,TRBJ2-7,TRBV11-3,NA,CASSLDTFLGAPRYEQYF,TGTGCCAGCAGCTTAGATACTTTTCTGGGGGCGCCCCGGTACGAGCAGTACTTC
TRBD1,TRBJ1-2,TRBV5-6,NA,CASSFTRGQGYTF,TGTGCCAGCAGCTTTACGAGGGGGCAAGGCTACACCTTC
TRBD1,TRBJ1-2,TRBV30,NA,CAWSDRGLRNYGYTF,TGTGCCTGGAGTGACAGGGGGCTAAGGAACTATGGCTACACCTTC
NA,TRBJ1-6,TRBV12-5,once,CASGLAQGDSPLHF,TGTGCTAGTGGTTTGGCCCAGGGTGATTCACCCCTCCACTTT
NA,TRBJ1-2,TRBV30,NA,CAWAPPTRYGYTF,TGTGCCTGGGCCCCCCCGACACGCTATGGCTACACCTTC
NA,TRBJ1-2,TRBV2,NA,CASSAEGANYGYTF,TGTGCCAGCAGTGCAGAGGGGGCTAACTATGGCTACACCTTC
TRBD2,TRBJ2-5,TRBV28,NA,CASSFRIATSGEQETQYF,TGTGCCAGCAGTTTCAGGATCGCGACTAGCGGGGAACAAGAGACCCAGTACTTC
TRBD1,TRBJ1-2,TRBV6-4,NA,CASSDSGTGGDGYTF,TGTGCCAGCAGTGACTCCGGGACAGGGGGCGATGGCTACACCTTC
TRBD1,TRBJ2-7,TRBV6-6,NA,CASRTGGTYEQYF,TGTGCCAGCAGAACAGGGGGAACCTACGAGCAGTACTTC